Given below is one TCR beta chain in context. Per the authors' pipeline: Amplified reference gene primers provided the basis for estimating nucleated cell counts. Method: immunoSEQ multiplex PCR; TCRdb's copy keeps in-frame clones and lacks some. Clone size and the V and J calls come from that table; the DNA yielded D and trimming. The sample consists of over 120,000 clones, 65% to 90% of them appearing once. The record originates from a study of blood T cell repertoires in COVID-19. Across the whole study: Acute and convalescent COVID-19 specimens originated in the United States, Italy and Spain.

Looked up from germline, CDR1 is MDHEN and CDR2 is SYDVKM. V lost 6 bases and J 8 bases, leaving 17 bases between the germline ends. CDR3 length: 14 residues. The rearrangement uses TRBV28 and TRBJ1-3, with D perhaps TRBD1 (5 bases). The sequence came from a human donor in a cohort sampled during active COVID-19. Source material: peripheral blood. CDR3 region: CASRVKALRDTIYF. CDR3 in DNA: TGTGCCAGCAGGGTGAAAGCACTCAGGGACACCATATATTTT.